Sequencing of this T cell receptor (beta chain) was carried out in a study of T cells in Graves' hyperthyroidism and ophthalmopathy. CDR1 MNHNS and CDR2 SASEGT come from the germline V gene. The CDR3 has 14 residues. Trimming removed 1 base from V and 4 bases from J, with 10 bases in between. Amplification of TCR beta CDR3 regions used RNA as the template. An initial round of RT-PCR targeting the TCR CDR3 relied on the HTBI primer set. MiXCR was run by TCRdb on the multiplex PCR reads, yielding one entry per CDR3 protein. The sample consists of some 620,000 distinct CDR3 sequences, around 15% of them appearing once.

This TCR came from a woman aged 30 to 39 with Graves' hyperthyroidism. This chain uses TRBV6-1 with TRBJ1-2; D gene unclear. The sample comprised blood. As DNA, the CDR3 is TGTGCCAGCAGTGAAGGGAAGAGTTTCTATGGCTACACCTTC. Translation gives CASSEGKSFYGYTF.